This TCR beta chain comes out of a study of metastatic and nonmetastatic thyroid tumors. Study background: The study looked at repertoires side by side in blood and in tumor or nodule tissue from malignant and benign thyroid patients.

Every patient underwent thyroid surgery untreated. The germline gives CDR1 MGHRA, CDR2 YSYEKL. The CDR3 sequence is 17 residues long. V was pared by 4 bases and J by 0 bases, with 16 bases between. Study-level points and caveats: As reported, TCR beta diversity in blood and tumor was significantly higher in malignant thyroid tumors than in benign nodules.

This clone was detected ten times or more. The antigen is not known. In the authors' methods: A papillary thyroid cancer distant-metastasis classifier was built from CDR3 differences across clinicopathological groups. TCRdb redid the clone calls on the PCR reads using MiXCR. The V and J calls and clone size are TCRdb's, not the authors'. The sample has 14,000 or so clones, more than 20% seen once. This chain joins TRBV4-1 and TRBJ1-3; D not certain. The sequencing sample was made of blood. This clonotype was sampled from a female donor with papillary thyroid cancer or a benign thyroid nodule (not recorded which). Some clones in this sample may be carry-over from other donors' samples. CDR3 region: CASSPSRDSLSGNTIYF. For the CDR3, the DNA is TGCGCCAGCAGCCCATCCCGGGATTCACTCTCTGGAAACACCATATATTTT.